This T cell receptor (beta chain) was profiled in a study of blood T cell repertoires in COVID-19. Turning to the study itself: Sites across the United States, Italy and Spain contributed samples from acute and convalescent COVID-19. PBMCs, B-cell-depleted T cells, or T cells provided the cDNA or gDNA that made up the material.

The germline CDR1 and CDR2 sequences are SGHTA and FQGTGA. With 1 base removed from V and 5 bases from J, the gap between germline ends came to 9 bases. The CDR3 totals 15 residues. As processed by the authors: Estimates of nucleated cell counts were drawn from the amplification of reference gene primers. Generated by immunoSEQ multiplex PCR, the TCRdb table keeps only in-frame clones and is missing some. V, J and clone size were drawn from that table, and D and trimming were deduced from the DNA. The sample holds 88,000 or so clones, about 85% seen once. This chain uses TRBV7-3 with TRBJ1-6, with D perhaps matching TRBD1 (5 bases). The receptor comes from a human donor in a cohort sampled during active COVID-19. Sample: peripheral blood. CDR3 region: CASSLRGGHNSPLHF. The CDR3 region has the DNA TGTGCCAGCAGCTTAAGGGGGGGTCATAATTCACCCCTCCACTTT. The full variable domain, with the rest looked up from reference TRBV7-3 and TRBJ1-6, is GAGVSQTPSNKVTEKGKYVELRCDPISGHTALYWYRQSLGQGPEFLIYFQGTGAADDSGLPNDRFFAVRPEGSVSTLKIQRTERGDSAVYLCASSLRGGHNSPLHFGNGTRLTVT.